This TCR beta chain was found in a study of T cell changes during pregnancy in multiple sclerosis. TCRdb's copy holds only in-frame clones and misses some; the assay was immunoSEQ multiplex PCR. The table has 90,000 to 120,000 clones, around nine tenths seen once. CDR1 and CDR2 (germline): SQVTM, ANQGSEA. After removal of 6 bases from V and 3 bases from J, the junction contained 8 bases not matched to a gene. The CDR3 length is 16 residues. This receptor was obtained from a female donor with multiple sclerosis, enrolled in a pregnancy study. Sequencing used peripheral blood, obtained in the second trimester of pregnancy. The chain joins TRBV29-1 to TRBJ2-3; 14 bases are shared with TRBD2. In DNA form, the CDR3 reads TGCAGCGTGGCCCAACGACTAGCGGGAGGGACAGATACGCAGTATTTT. This codes for CSVAQRLAGGTDTQYF.